Included here is one TCR beta chain sequence, with context. The data derive from a study of blood T cell repertoires in COVID-19. Background on the study: Sites in the United States, Italy and Spain provided acute and convalescent COVID-19 samples.

TCRdb's copy holds only in-frame clones and misses some; the assay was immunoSEQ multiplex PCR. The table has about 94,000 clones, 80% to 90% seen once. This CDR3 spans 13 amino acids. V was pared by 8 bases and J by 1 base, with 11 bases between. Germline lookup yields CDR1 MNHEY and CDR2 SVGAGI. This chain joins TRBV6-5 and TRBJ1-2; D perhaps matches TRBD1 (6 bases). This TCR was sampled from a woman older than 75 with acute or convalescent COVID-19. The source material was peripheral blood. The CDR3 spells CASEQGLNYGYTF. The CDR3 nucleotides are TGTGCCAGCGAACAGGGCCTTAACTATGGCTACACCTTC.